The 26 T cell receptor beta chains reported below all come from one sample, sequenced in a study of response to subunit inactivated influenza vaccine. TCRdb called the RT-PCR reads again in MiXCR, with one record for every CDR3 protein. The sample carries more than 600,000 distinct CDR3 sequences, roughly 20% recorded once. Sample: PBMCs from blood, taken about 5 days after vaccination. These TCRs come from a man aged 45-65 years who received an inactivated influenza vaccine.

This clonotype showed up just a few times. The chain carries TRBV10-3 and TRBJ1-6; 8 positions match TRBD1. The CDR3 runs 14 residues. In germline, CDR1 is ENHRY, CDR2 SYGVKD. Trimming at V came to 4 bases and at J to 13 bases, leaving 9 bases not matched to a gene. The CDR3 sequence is CAISVFRTGRPLHF. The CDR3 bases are TGTGCCATCAGTGTCTTTAGGACAGGGCGTCCCCTCCACTTT.

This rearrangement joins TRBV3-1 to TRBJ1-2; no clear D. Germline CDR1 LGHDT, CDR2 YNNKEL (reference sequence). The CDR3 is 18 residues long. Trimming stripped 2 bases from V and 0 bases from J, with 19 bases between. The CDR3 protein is CASSQSLHSASTNYGYTF. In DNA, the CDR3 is TGTGCCAGCAGCCAATCCCTTCACAGTGCTTCCACTAACTATGGCTACACCTTC. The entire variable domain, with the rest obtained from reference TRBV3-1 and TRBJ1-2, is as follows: DTAVSQTPKYLVTQMGNDKSIKCEQNLGHDTMYWYKQDSKKFLKIMFSYNNKELIINETVPNRFSPKSPDKAHLNLHINSLELGDSAVYFCASSQSLHSASTNYGYTFGSGTRLTVV.

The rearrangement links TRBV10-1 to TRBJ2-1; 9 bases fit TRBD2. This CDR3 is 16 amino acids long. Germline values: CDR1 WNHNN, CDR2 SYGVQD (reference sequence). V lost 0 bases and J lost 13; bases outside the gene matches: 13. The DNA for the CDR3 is TGCGCCAGCAGTGAGTCGTGGAGCGGGGGGTCCGCGGGTCAGTTCTTC. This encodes CASSESWSGGSAGQFF.

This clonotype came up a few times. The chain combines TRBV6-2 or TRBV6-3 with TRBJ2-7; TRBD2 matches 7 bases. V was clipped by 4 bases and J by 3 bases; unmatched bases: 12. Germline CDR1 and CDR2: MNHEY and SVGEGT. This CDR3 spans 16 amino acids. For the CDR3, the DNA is TGTGCCAGCAGTTCCCCCGCAGCGGGGACCCTCTACGAGCAGTACTTC. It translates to CASSSPAAGTLYEQYF.

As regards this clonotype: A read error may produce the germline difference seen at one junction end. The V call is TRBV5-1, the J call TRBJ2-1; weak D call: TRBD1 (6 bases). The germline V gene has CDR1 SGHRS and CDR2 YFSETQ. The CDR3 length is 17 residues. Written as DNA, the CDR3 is TGCGCCAGCAGCTCCACAGGGCAGACTATCCCCTCCGATGAGCAGCTCTTC. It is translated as CASSSTGQTIPSDEQLF.

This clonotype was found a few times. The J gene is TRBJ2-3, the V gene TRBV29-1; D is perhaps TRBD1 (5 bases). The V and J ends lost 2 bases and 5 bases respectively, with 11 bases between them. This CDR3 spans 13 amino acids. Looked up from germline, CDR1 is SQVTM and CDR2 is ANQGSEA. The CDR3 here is CSVEITQGDTQYF. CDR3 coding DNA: TGCAGCGTTGAAATAACCCAGGGAGATACGCAGTATTTT.

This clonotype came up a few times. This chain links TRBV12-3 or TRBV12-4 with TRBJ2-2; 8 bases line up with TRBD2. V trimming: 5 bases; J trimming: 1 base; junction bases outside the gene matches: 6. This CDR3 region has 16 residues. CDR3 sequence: CASSPPTSGNTGELFF. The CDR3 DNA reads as TGTGCCAGCAGTCCTCCTACTAGCGGGAACACCGGGGAGCTGTTTTTT.

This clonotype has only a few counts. The CDR3 region is CASSFSDPRPYGYTF. In DNA form, the CDR3 reads TGCGCCAGCAGCTTCTCGGACCCCAGGCCCTATGGCTACACCTTC. The chain combines TRBV5-1 with TRBJ1-2; no reliable D call. This CDR3 has 15 amino acids. Trimming took 2 bases from V and 4 from J, leaving 15 bases between them. The germline CDR1 and CDR2 sequences are SGHRS and YFSETQ.

The CDR3, as DNA: TGTGCCAGCAGCTTAGTTGGGCAGACTTACTATGGCTACACCTTC. Amino acids: CASSLVGQTYYGYTF. V and J are TRBV7-2 and TRBJ1-2; D is uncertain. Trimming took off 1 base at V and 3 bases at J, with 12 bases between the two ends. The CDR3 consists of 15 residues. In germline, CDR1 is SGHTA, CDR2 FQGNSA.

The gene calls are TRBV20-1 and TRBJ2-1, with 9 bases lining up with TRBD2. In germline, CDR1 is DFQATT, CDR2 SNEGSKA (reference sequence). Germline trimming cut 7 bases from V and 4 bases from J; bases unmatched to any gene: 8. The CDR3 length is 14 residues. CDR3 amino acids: CSVSGLAHYNEQFF. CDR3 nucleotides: TGCAGTGTTAGCGGACTAGCGCATTACAATGAGCAGTTCTTC.

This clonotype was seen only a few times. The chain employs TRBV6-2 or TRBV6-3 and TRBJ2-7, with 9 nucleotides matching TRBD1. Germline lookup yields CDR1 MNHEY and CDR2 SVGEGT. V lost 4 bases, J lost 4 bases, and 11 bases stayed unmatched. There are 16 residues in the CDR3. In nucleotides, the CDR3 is TGTGCCAGCAGTTCCCGAGCAGGGACAGGGAAATACGAGCAGTACTTC. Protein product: CASSSRAGTGKYEQYF.

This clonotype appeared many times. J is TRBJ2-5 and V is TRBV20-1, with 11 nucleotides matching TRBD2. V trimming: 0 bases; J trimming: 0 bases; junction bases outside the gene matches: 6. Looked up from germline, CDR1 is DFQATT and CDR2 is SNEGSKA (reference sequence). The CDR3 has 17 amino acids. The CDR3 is CSARDLTSGTYQETQYF. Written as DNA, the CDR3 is TGCAGTGCTAGAGATCTGACTAGCGGGACGTACCAAGAGACCCAGTACTTC.

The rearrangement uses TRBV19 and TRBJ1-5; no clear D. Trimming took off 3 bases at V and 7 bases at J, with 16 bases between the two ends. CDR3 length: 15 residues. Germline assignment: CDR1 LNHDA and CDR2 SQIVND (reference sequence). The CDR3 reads CASSIMWESWQPQHF. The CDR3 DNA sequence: TGTGCCAGTAGTATTATGTGGGAAAGTTGGCAGCCCCAGCATTTT.

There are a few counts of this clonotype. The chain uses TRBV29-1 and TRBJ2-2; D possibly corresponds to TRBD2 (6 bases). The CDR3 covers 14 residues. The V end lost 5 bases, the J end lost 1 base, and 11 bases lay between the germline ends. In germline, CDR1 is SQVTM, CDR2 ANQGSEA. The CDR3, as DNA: TGCAGCGTTTCCCGGGACTTGAACACCGGGGAGCTGTTTTTT. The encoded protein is CSVSRDLNTGELFF.

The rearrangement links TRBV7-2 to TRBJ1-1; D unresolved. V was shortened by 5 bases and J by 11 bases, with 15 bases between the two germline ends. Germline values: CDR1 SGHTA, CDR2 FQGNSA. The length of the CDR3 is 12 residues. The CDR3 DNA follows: TGTGCCAGCAGCGCCCAAGGGTTCCGGGCTTTCTTT. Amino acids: CASSAQGFRAFF.

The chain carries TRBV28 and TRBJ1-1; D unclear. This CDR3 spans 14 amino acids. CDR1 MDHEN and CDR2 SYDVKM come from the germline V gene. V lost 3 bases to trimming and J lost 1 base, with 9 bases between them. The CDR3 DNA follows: TGTGCCAGCAGTTTTAGACACAAGAACACTGAAGCTTTCTTT. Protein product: CASSFRHKNTEAFF.

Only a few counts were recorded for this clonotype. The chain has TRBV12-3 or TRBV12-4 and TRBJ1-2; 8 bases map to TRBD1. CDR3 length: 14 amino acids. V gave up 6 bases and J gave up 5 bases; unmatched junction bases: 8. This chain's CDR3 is CASSRQGREYGYTF. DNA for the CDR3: TGTGCCAGCAGCCGACAGGGGAGGGAGTATGGCTACACCTTC.

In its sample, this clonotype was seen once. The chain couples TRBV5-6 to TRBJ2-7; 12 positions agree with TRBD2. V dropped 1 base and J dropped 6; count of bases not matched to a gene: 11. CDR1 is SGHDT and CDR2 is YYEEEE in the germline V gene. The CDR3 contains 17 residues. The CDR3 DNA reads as TGTGCCAGCAGCTTGTCTCTGGCTGGACTAGCGGGAATCGAGCAGTACTTC. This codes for CASSLSLAGLAGIEQYF. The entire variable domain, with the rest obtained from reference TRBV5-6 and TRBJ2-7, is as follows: DAGVTQSPTHLIKTRGQQVTLRCSPKSGHDTVSWYQQALGQGPQFIFQYYEEEERQRGNFPDRFSGHQFPNYSSELNVNALLLGDSALYLCASSLSLAGLAGIEQYFGPGTRLTVT.

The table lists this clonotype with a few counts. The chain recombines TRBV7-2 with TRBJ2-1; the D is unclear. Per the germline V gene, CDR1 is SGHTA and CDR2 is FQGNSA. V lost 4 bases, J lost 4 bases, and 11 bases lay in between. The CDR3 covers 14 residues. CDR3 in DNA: TGTGCCAGCAGCTCCGCCCAGAGATACAATGAGCAGTTCTTC. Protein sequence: CASSSAQRYNEQFF.

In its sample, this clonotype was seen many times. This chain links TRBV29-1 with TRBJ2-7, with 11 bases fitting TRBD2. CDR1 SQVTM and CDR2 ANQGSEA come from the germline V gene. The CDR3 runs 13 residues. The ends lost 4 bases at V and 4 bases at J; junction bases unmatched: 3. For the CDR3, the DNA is TGCAGCGTTGCGGCTAGCGGGAGGTACGAGCAGTACTTC. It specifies CSVAASGRYEQYF.

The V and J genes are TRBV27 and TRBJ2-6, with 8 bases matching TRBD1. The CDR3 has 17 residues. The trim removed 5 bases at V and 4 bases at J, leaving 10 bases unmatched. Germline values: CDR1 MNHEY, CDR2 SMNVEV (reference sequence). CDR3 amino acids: CASSPVGQGFGANVLTF. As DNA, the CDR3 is TGTGCCAGCAGTCCCGTCGGACAGGGTTTCGGGGCCAACGTCCTGACTTTC. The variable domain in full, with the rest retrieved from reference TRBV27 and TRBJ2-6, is EAQVTQNPRYLITVTGKKLTVTCSQNMNHEYMSWYRQDPGLGLRQIYYSMNVEVTDKGDVPEGYKVSRKEKRNFPLILESPSPNQTSLYFCASSPVGQGFGANVLTFGAGSRLTVL.

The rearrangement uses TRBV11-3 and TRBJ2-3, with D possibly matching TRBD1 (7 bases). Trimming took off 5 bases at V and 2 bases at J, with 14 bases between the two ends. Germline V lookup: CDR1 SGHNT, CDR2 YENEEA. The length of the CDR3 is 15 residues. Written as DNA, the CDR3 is TGTGCCAGCAGCGAGCAGGGGGGCCCCACAGATACGCAGTATTTT. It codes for CASSEQGGPTDTQYF.

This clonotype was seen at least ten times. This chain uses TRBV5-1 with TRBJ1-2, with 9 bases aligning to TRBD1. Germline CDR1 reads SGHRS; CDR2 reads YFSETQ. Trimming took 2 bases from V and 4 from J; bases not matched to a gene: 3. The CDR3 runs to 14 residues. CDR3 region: CASSFGTGIYGYTF. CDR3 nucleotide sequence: TGCGCCAGCAGCTTCGGGACAGGGATCTATGGCTACACCTTC.

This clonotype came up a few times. This CDR3 is CASSLVPRDGYTF. The CDR3 DNA follows: TGTGCCAGCAGCTTAGTACCCAGGGATGGCTACACCTTC. This chain connects TRBV7-6 to TRBJ1-2; D is possibly TRBD1 (5 bases). Germline CDR1 and CDR2: SGHVS and FNYEAQ. This CDR3 has 13 amino acids. Trimming took 1 base from V and 6 from J, leaving 9 bases between them.

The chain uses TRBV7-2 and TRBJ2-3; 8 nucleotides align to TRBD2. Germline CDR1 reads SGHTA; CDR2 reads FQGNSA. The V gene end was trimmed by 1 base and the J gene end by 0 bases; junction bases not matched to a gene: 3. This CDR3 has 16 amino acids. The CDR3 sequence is CASSLGTSRSTDTQYF. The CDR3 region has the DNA TGTGCCAGCAGCTTAGGGACTAGCAGAAGCACAGATACGCAGTATTTT. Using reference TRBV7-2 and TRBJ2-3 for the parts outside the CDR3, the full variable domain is GAGVSQSPSNKVTEKGKDVELRCDPISGHTALYWYRQSLGQGLEFLIYFQGNSAPDKSGLPSDRFSAERTGGSVSTLTIQRTQQEDSAVYLCASSLGTSRSTDTQYFGPGTRLTVL.

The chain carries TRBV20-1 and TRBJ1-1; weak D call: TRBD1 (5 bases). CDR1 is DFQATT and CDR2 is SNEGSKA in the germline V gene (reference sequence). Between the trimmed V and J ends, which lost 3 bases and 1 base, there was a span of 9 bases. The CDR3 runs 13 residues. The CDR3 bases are TGCAGTGCTAGGAGGGGCGCGAACACTGAAGCTTTCTTT. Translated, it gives CSARRGANTEAFF.